The next 23 T cell receptor beta chains were all read from a single sample in a study of vaccination and CD4 T cells after COVID-19. The Oncomine TCR Beta short-read assay was applied to DNA of cultured CD4+ T cells. In TCRdb, the PCR reads were re-called with MiXCR into one record per CDR3 protein. The data contain 20,000 or so distinct CDR3 sequences, about half of them singletons. Treatment in this sample: approximately nine-day PBMC culture with coronavirus spike peptide pools or control peptides (ViraFEST assay). Antigens for these TCRs are unknown. The sample here was CD4+ T cells from blood, cultured in vitro, taken before SARS-CoV-2 vaccination. These receptors were obtained from a human donor who had recovered from COVID-19.

This sequence joins TRBV6-5 and TRBJ1-5; D gene uncertain. The germline CDR1 and CDR2 sequences are MNHEY and SVGAGI. This CDR3 contains 15 residues. V lost 4 bases to trimming and J lost 2 bases, with 12 bases between them. CDR3 loop: CASSSFGVGNQPQHF. The CDR3 nucleotides read TGTGCCAGCAGTTCCTTCGGGGTGGGCAATCAGCCCCAGCATTTT.

This chain uses TRBV18 with TRBJ2-7; 9 nucleotides line up with TRBD1. In germline, CDR1 is KGHSH, CDR2 LQKENI. The CDR3 is made up of 14 amino acids. V lost 3 bases, J lost 6 bases, and 6 bases stayed unmatched. As DNA, the CDR3 is TGTGCCAGCTCACCGGGACAGGGACTTTCCGAGCAGTACTTC. Residues: CASSPGQGLSEQYF.

J is TRBJ1-5 and V is TRBV20-1; D gene unclear. The CDR3 is 16 amino acids. Between the trimmed V and J ends, which lost 4 bases and 1 base, there was a span of 17 bases. Germline CDR1 DFQATT, CDR2 SNEGSKA (reference sequence). The DNA for the CDR3 is TGCAGTGCTACCCACCCAGCGACGGGGAGCAATCAGCCCCAGCATTTT. The encoded protein is CSATHPATGSNQPQHF.

The V gene is TRBV5-1, the J gene TRBJ1-3, with a tentative D call TRBD1 (6 bases). In germline, CDR1 is SGHRS, CDR2 YFSETQ. The CDR3 totals 15 residues. V gave up 0 bases and J gave up 4 bases, with 11 bases separating them. The CDR3, as DNA: TGCGCCAGCAGCTTGGGCCAGGGGTACGGAAACACCATATATTTT. Translating it yields CASSLGQGYGNTIYF.

The chain couples TRBV7-2 to TRBJ2-3, with unresolved D. The germline V and J ends were trimmed by 0 bases and 2 bases, with 3 bases remaining between them. Germline V CDR1 and CDR2: SGHTA, FQGNSA. The CDR3 is made up of 13 amino acids. The CDR3: CASSLAHTDTQYF. In DNA form, the CDR3 reads TGTGCCAGCAGCTTAGCACACACAGATACGCAGTATTTT.

A few counts support this clonotype. DNA of the CDR3: TGTGCCAGCAGTTGGACAGGGGCGGACACTGAAGCTTTCTTT. Protein: CASSWTGADTEAFF. The chain links TRBV7-2 to TRBJ1-1, with 9 bases identical to TRBD1. Germline-derived CDR1 and CDR2 are SGHTA and FQGNSA. The V gene end was trimmed by 6 bases and the J gene end by 3 bases; junction bases not matched to a gene: 5. This CDR3 region has 14 residues.

This chain joins TRBV20-1 and TRBJ2-7; possible D gene TRBD1, 5 bases. Germline loops: CDR1 DFQATT, CDR2 SNEGSKA (reference sequence). Trimming stripped 2 bases from V and 3 bases from J, with 17 bases between. There are 15 residues in the CDR3. CDR3 DNA sequence: TGCAGTGCTAGACTTATTAGGGGAACCCTCTACGAGCAGTACTTC. Translating it yields CSARLIRGTLYEQYF.

This chain links TRBV19 with TRBJ2-7; the match to TRBD1 covers 9 bases. V was pared by 6 bases and J by 6 bases, with 9 bases of the junction left unmatched. This CDR3 comprises 14 residues. Germline assignment: CDR1 LNHDA and CDR2 SQIVND (reference sequence). This CDR3 is CASSMAGQGIEQYF. CDR3 nucleotides: TGTGCCAGTAGCATGGCGGGACAGGGAATCGAGCAGTACTTC. Complete variable domain (other parts from reference TRBV19 and TRBJ2-7): DGGITQSPKYLFRKEGQNVTLSCEQNLNHDAMYWYRQDPGQGLRLIYYSQIVNDFQKGDIAEGYSVSREKKESFPLTVTSAQKNPTAFYLCASSMAGQGIEQYFGPGTRLTVT.

This chain uses TRBV19 with TRBJ2-3; weak D call: TRBD2 (5 bases). The CDR3 loop spans 14 amino acids. Germline V gene data show CDR1 as LNHDA and CDR2 as SQIVND (reference sequence). The V end was cut by 5 bases, the J end by 1 base, with 10 bases between. CDR3 residues: CASSGLSGTDTQYF. The DNA for the CDR3 is TGTGCCAGTAGTGGGCTTAGCGGCACAGATACGCAGTATTTT.

The rearrangement uses TRBV6-1 and TRBJ2-2; 10 positions match TRBD1. This CDR3 contains 15 residues. The V gene end was trimmed by 7 bases and the J gene end by 6 bases; junction bases not matched to a gene: 8. Germline-derived CDR1 and CDR2 are MNHNS and SASEGT. CDR3 region: CASTTGGSGAGELFF. The CDR3 nucleotides read TGTGCCAGCACGACAGGGGGCTCTGGCGCCGGGGAGCTGTTTTTT.

The chain joins TRBV12-3 or TRBV12-4 to TRBJ2-3, with 8 bases that match TRBD1. The trim removed 3 bases at V and 5 bases at J, leaving 7 bases unmatched. The CDR3 spans 15 residues. The CDR3 coding sequence is TGTGCCAGCAGTTTGAGGGCAGGGGGCAGAGATACGCAGTATTTT. It translates to CASSLRAGGRDTQYF.

This clonotype has more than one count but fewer than ten. The chain uses TRBV11-2 and TRBJ2-5; D gene ambiguous. The germline CDR1 and CDR2 sequences are SGHAT and FQNNGV. Trimming cost V 4 bases and J 2 bases, with 8 bases left between them. This CDR3 is built from 13 residues. CDR3 nucleotide sequence: TGTGCCAGCAGCTGGGGTGGACAAGAGACCCAGTACTTC. As protein: CASSWGGQETQYF.

The chain carries TRBV15 and TRBJ2-7; 8 nucleotides line up with TRBD2. Germline V gene data show CDR1 as LNHNV and CDR2 as YYDKDF (reference sequence). The CDR3 runs to 15 residues. V was clipped by 0 bases and J by 8 bases; unmatched bases: 9. The CDR3 protein is CATSRDKAGGGQQYF. Written as DNA, the CDR3 is TGTGCCACCAGCAGAGATAAGGCGGGAGGTGGGCAGCAGTACTTC.

Here the CDR3 reads CASSWEDLDPSPNEQFF. The DNA of the CDR3 is TGTGCCAGCAGTTGGGAGGACCTCGATCCCTCGCCCAATGAGCAGTTCTTC. The genes are TRBV27 and TRBJ2-1; possibly TRBD2 for D (6 bases). Deletions cut 4 bases from V and 6 bases from J, with 22 bases between. The CDR3 length is 17 residues. Per germline, CDR1 MNHEY and CDR2 SMNVEV (reference sequence).

This clonotype was picked up a small number of times. The chain has TRBV20-1 and TRBJ2-6, with 8 nucleotides matching TRBD1. The CDR3 length is 14 residues. From germline, CDR1 is DFQATT and CDR2 SNEGSKA (reference sequence). The ends lost 8 bases at V and 5 bases at J; junction bases unmatched: 8. CDR3 residues: CSTRTGSRANVLTF. The CDR3 region has the DNA TGCAGTACGAGGACAGGGAGTCGGGCCAACGTCCTGACTTTC.

The rearrangement links TRBV6-4 to TRBJ2-1; the match to TRBD2 covers 8 bases. The CDR3 extends over 15 amino acids. From germline, CDR1 is MRHNA and CDR2 SNTAGT. The ends lost 0 bases at V and 8 bases at J; junction bases unmatched: 6. CDR3 protein: CASSDSAGGMDEQFF. The CDR3 DNA reads TGTGCCAGCAGTGACTCGGCGGGAGGTATGGATGAGCAGTTCTTC.

This clonotype was seen only a few times. The chain employs TRBV20-1 and TRBJ1-1; D is unclear. The CDR3 contains 15 residues. Germline V gives CDR1 DFQATT, CDR2 SNEGSKA (reference sequence). V lost 3 bases to trimming and J lost 1 base, with 15 bases between them. This CDR3 is CSASLALIGNTEAFF. In nucleotides, the CDR3 is TGCAGTGCTAGTTTAGCTTTGATTGGGAACACTGAAGCTTTCTTT.

This clonotype has a handful of counts. This chain connects TRBV29-1 to TRBJ1-2; D is possibly TRBD1 (5 bases). The CDR3 consists of 12 residues. The germline CDR1 and CDR2 sequences are SQVTM and ANQGSEA. V lost 5 bases, J lost 2 bases, and 9 bases lay in between. In nucleotides, the CDR3 is TGCAGCGTTTCCAGGGCAAACTATGGCTACACCTTC. This sequence encodes CSVSRANYGYTF.

V is TRBV7-9 and J is TRBJ2-5; the D call may be TRBD1 or TRBD2 (7 bases each). Trimming removed 7 bases from V and 5 bases from J, with 20 bases in between. There are 15 residues in the CDR3. Germline CDR1 and CDR2: SEHNR and FQNEAQ (reference sequence). CDR3 nucleotides: TGTGCCAGCACCAAAAACAGGGGAGGGAGGGAGACCCAGTACTTC. Translating gives CASTKNRGGRETQYF.

The chain couples TRBV20-1 to TRBJ2-3, with 7 bases lining up with TRBD2. Germline V gives CDR1 DFQATT, CDR2 SNEGSKA (reference sequence). The V gene end was trimmed by 5 bases and the J gene end by 4 bases; junction bases not matched to a gene: 9. The CDR3 length is 14 residues. The CDR3 region has the DNA TGCAGTGCTTTTATTGGCGGGAGCCCAGATACGCAGTATTTT. Encoded protein: CSAFIGGSPDTQYF.

The chain is built from TRBV6-5 and TRBJ1-1, with a weak D call TRBD1 (5 bases). V shed 0 bases and J shed 1 base, with 18 bases lying between them. The length of the CDR3 is 18 residues. Germline lookup yields CDR1 MNHEY and CDR2 SVGAGI. The CDR3: CASSYSMYQEGRNTEAFF. CDR3 nucleotides: TGTGCCAGCAGTTACTCGATGTATCAGGAGGGGAGGAACACTGAAGCTTTCTTT.

J is TRBJ2-1 and V is TRBV28; D possibly uses TRBD1 or TRBD2 (5 bases each). Trimming took off 7 bases at V and 4 bases at J, with 14 bases between the two ends. The CDR3 totals 14 residues. Germline CDR1 and CDR2: MDHEN and SYDVKM. The CDR3 reads CASTDKRTYNEQFF. The CDR3 nucleotides read TGTGCCAGCACTGACAAGCGGACATACAATGAGCAGTTCTTC.

The V call is TRBV25-1, the J call TRBJ2-1, with TRBD2 as a possible D gene (6 bases). The germline CDR1 and CDR2 sequences are MGHDK and SYGVNS. This CDR3 comprises 17 residues. Trimming removed 3 bases at V and 5 bases at J, with 20 bases between. CDR3 DNA: TGTGCCAGCAGTGATGTGTTGGGGACTTCGGAAAACAATGAGCAGTTCTTC. It is translated as CASSDVLGTSENNEQFF.